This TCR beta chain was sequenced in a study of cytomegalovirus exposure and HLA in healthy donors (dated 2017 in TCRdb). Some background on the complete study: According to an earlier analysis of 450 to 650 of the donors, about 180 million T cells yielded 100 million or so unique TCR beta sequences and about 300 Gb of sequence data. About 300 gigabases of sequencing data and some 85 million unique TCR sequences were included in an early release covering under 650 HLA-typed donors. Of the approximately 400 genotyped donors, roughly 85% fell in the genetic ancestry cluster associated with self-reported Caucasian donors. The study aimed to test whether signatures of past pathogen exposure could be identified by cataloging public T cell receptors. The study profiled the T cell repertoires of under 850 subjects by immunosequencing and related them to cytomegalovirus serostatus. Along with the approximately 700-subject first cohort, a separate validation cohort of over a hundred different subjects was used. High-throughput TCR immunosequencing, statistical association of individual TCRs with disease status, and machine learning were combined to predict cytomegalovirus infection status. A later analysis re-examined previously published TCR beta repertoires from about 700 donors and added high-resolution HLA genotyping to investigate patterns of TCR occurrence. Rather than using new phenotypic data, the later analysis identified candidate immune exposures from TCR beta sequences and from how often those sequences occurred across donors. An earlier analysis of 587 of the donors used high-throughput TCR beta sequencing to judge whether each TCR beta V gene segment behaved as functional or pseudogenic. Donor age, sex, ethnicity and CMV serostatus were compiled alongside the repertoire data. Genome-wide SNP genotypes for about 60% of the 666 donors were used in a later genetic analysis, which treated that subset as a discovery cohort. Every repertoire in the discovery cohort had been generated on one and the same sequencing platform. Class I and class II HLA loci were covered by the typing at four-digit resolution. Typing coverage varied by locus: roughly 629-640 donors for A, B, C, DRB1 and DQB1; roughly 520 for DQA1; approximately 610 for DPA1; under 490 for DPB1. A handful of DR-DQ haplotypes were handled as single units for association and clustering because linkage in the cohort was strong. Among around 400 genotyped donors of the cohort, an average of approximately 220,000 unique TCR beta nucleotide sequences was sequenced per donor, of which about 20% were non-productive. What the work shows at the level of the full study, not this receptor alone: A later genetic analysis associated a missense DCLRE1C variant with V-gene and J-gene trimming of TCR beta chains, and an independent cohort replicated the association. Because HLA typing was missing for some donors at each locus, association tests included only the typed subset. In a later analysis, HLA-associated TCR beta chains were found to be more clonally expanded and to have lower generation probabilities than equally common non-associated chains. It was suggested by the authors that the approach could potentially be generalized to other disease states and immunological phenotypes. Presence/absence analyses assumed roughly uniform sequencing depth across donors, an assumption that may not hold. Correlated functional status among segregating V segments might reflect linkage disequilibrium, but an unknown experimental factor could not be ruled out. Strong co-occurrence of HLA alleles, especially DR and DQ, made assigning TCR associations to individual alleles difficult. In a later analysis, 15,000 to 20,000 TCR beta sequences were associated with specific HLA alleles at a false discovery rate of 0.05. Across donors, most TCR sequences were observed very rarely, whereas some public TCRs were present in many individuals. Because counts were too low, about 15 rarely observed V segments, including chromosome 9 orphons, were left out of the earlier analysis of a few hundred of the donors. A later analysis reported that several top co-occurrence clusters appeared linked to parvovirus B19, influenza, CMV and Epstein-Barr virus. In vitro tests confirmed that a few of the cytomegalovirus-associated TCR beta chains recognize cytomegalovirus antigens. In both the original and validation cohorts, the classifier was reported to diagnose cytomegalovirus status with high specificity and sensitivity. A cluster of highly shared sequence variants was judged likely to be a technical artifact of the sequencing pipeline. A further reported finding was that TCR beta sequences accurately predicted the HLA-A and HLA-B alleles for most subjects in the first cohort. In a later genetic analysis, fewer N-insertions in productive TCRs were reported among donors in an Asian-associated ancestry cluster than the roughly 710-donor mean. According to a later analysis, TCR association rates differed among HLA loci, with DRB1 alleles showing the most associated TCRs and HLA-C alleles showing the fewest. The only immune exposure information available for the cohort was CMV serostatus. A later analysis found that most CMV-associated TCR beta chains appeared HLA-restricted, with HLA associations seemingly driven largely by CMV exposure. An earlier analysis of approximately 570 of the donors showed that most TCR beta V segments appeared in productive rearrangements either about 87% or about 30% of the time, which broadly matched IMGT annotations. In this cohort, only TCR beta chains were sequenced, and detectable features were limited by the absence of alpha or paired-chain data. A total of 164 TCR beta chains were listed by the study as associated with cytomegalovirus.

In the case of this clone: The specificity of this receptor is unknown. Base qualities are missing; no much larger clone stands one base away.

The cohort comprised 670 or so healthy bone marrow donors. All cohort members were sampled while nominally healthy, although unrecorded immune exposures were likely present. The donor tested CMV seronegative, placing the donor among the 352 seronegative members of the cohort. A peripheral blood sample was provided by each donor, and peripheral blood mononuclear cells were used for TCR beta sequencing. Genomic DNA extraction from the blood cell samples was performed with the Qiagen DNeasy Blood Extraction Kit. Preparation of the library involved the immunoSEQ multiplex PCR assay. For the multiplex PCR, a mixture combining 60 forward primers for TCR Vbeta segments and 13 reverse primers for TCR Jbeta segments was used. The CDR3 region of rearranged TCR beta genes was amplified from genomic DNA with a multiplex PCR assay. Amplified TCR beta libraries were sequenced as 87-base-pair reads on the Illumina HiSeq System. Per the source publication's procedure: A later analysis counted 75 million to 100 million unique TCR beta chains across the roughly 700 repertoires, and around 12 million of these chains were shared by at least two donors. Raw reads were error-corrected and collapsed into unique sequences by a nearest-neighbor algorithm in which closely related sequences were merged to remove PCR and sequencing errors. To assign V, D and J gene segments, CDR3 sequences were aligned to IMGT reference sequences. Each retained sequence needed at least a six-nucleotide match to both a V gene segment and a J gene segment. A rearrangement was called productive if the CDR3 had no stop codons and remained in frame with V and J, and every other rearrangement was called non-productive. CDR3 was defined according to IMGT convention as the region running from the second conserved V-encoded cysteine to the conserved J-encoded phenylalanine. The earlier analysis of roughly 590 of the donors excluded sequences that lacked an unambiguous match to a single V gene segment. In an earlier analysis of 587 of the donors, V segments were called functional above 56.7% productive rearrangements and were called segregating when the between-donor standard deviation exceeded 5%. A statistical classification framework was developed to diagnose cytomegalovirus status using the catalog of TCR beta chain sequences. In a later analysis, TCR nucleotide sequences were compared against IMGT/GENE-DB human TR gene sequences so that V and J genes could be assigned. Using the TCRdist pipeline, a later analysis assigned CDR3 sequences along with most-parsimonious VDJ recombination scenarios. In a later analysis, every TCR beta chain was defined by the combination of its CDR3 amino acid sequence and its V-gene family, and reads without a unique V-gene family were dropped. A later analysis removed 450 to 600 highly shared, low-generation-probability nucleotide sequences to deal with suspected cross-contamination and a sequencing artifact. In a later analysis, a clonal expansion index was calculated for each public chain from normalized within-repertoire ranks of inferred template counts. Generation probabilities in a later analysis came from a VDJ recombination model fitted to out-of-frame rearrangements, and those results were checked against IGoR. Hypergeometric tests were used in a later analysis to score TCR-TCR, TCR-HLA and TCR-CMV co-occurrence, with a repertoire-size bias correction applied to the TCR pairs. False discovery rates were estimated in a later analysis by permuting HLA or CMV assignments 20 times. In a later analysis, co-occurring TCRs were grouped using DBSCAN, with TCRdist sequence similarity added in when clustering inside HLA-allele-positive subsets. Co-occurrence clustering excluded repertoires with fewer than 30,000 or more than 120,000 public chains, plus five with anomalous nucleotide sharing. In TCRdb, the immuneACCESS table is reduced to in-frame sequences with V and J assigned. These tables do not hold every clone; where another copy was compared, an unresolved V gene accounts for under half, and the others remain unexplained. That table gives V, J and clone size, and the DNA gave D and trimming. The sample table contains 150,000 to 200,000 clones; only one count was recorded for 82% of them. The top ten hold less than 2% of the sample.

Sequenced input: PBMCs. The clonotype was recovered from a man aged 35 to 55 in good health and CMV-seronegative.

The nucleotide sequence is TGTGCCAGCAGCGTAGAGGGAGGAGGCAACACTGAAGCTTTCTTT. Translated, this is CASSVEGGGNTEAFF. This chain is built from TRBV9 and TRBJ1-1, with an unclear D gene assignment. Its CDR3 holds 15 amino acids, cysteine through phenylalanine. Just the 45-base CDR3 DNA is kept, in frame starting at base 1. V gives up 0 bases and J gives up 2 bases, and the segment between their germline ends measures 11 bases. The germline V gene sets CDR1 to SGDLS and CDR2 to YYNGEE. With all but the CDR3 taken from the reference TRBV9 and TRBJ1-1 genes, the full variable domain is: DSGVTQTPKHLITATGQRVTLRCSPRSGDLSVYWYQQSLDQGLQFLIQYYNGEERAKGNILERFSAQQFPDLHSELNLSSLELGDSALYFCASSVEGGGNTEAFFGQGTRLTVV.